This TCR beta chain was obtained from a study of early T cells in non-severe SARS-CoV-2 infection. Turning to the study itself: Chains were unpaired, as sequencing was done on bulk RNA from unsorted whole blood.

Individual cDNA molecules carried attached unique molecular identifiers. MiXCR, applied by TCRdb to the 5' RACE reads, yields one record per CDR3 protein. The sample contains some 38,000 distinct CDR3 sequences, 4.5% to 7% of which appear only once. V dropped 3 bases and J dropped 7; count of bases not matched to a gene: 13. This CDR3 has 16 amino acids. The germline V gene encodes CDR1 GTSNPN and CDR2 SVGIG (reference sequence). This clonotype was recorded at least ten times. The material sequenced was whole blood, taken at baseline. This sequence joins TRBV30 and TRBJ1-5; 9 bases agree with TRBD1. The sequence derives from an adult who was a healthcare worker with PCR-confirmed SARS-CoV-2 infection or an uninfected control (not recorded which). In DNA form, the CDR3 reads TGTGCCTGGAGGGGGGACAGGGCGGGCGATGGACAGCCCCAGCATTTT. Translated, it gives CAWRGDRAGDGQPQHF. Drawing the rest from reference TRBV30 and TRBJ1-5, the complete variable domain is SQTIHQWPATLVQPVGSPLSLECTVEGTSNPNLYWYRQAAGRGLQLLFYSVGIGQISSEVPQNLSASRPQDRQFILSSKKLLLSDSGFYLCAWRGDRAGDGQPQHFGDGTRLSIL.